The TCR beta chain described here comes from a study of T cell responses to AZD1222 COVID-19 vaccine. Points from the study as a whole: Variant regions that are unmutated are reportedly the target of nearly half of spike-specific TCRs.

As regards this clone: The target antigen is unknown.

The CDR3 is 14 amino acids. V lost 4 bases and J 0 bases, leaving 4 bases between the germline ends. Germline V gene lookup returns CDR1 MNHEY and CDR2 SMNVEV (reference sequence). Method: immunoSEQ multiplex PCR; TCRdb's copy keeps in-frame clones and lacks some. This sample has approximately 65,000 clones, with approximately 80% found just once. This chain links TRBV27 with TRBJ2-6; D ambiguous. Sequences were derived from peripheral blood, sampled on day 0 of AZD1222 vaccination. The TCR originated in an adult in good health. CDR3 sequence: CASSSSSGANVLTF. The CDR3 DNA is TGTGCCAGCAGTTCCAGCTCTGGGGCCAACGTCCTGACTTTC.